This T cell receptor beta chain was sequenced in a study of cytomegalovirus exposure and HLA in healthy donors. Trimming pared 1 base from V and 2 bases from J, leaving 15 bases between. CDR3 length: 16 amino acids. Germline CDR1 is MNHEY and CDR2 is SMNVEV (reference sequence). Notes on the study in general: Most TCR sequences were uncommon, yet certain public TCRs appeared in many donors. Overall, under 200 TCR beta chains were annotated as cytomegalovirus-associated.

The donors were in the roughly 130-subject validation cohort, distinct from the 666-subject first cohort. Here immunoSEQ multiplex PCR was the method, and the copy in TCRdb shows in-frame clones only, minus some. The sample carries roughly 120,000 clones, around 94% recorded once. In the case of this clone: Its antigen is still unknown.

The TCR comes from a woman aged 18 to 35 in good health and CMV-seronegative. The J gene is TRBJ2-7, the V gene TRBV27; weak D call: TRBD2 (5 bases). The specimen was PBMCs. CDR3 bases: TGTGCCAGCAGTTTATACGGAGGAAGCGGCGCCTACGAGCAGTACTTC. Its translation is CASSLYGGSGAYEQYF.